This T cell receptor beta chain came from a study of blood T cells in healthy people across ages. CDR1 and CDR2 from the germline V gene are DFQATT and SNEGSKA (reference sequence). The CDR3 sequence is 13 residues long. V was pared by 2 bases and J by 3 bases, with 10 bases between. Combining a sample-barcoded 5' primer with a J-beta primer mix, a second PCR ran for roughly 6 to 12 cycles. TCRdb re-called the 5' RACE reads through MiXCR, storing one row per CDR3 protein. The sample gives around 1,000,000 distinct CDR3 sequences, almost 25% of which show up once; approximately 0.79% is in the top ten. Separately, the same data were catalogued under a study of T cells of mothers and their children.

This TCR derives from a girl aged 2 to 10 in good health. The specimen sequenced was blood. The rearrangement links TRBV20-1 to TRBJ1-2; maybe TRBD1 (5 bases). CDR3 loop: CSARRVGDYGYTF. In DNA, the CDR3 is TGCAGTGCTAGACGGGTGGGGGACTATGGCTACACCTTC.